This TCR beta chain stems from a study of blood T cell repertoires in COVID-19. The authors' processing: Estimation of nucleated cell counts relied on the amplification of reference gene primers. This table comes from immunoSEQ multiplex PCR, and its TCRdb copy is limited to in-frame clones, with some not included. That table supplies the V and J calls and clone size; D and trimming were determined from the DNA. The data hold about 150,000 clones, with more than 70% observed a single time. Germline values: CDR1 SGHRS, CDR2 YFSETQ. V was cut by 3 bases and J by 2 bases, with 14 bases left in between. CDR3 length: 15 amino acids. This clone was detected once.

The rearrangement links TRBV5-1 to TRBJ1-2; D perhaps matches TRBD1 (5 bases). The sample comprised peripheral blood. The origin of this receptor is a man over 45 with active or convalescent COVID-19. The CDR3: CASSYTRQGNYGYTF. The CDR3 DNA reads TGCGCCAGCAGCTACACCCGGCAGGGAAACTATGGCTACACCTTC.